These T cell receptor beta chains were read from a single sample in a study of cytomegalovirus exposure and HLA in healthy donors. TCRdb's table, derived via immunoSEQ multiplex PCR, lists solely in-frame clones and lacks some. The data show around 110,000 clones, over 75% seen once. The sequencing input was PBMCs. These receptors all stem from a man aged 25-45 years in good health and CMV-seronegative. Both conserved end residues are trimmed from each CDR3.

>TRBV27|12
ASSLAWGGNGYT
>TRBV9|16
ASSDTSGKNRDTGELF
>TRBV5-6|16
ASSLGGRRGDWNTEAF
>TRBV11-3|12
ASSGYRGSGELF
>TRBV27|11
ASSFSNTYEQY
>TRBV18|12
ASSLAGANNEQF
>TRBV7-9|12
ASSPGGGQDYQF
>TRBV28|12
ASKIGYSNQPQH
>TRBV5-1|13
ASSWTGAANYGYT
>TRBV28|14
ASSLSRQGRPYGYT
>TRBV6-1|11
ASNNNRDGELF
>TRBV15|12
ATSRDRGDNEQY
>TRBV6-1|12
ASTLAGETGELF
>TRBV27|11
ASTQTPGYGYT
>TRBV5-8|15
ASSSDRAHSGANVLT
>TRBV29-1|11
SVRRTDTYEQY
>TRBV6-5|13
ASSLLTGGNTEAF
>TRBV7-8|11
ASSRIGAYEQY
>TRBV18|13
ASSPVGQSNQPQH
>TRBV30|13
AWSGGTGITDTQY
>TRBV19|12
ASNPTGGYQPQH
>TRBV2|13
ASTTEAGVEETQY
>TRBV2|13
ASSYNRGSNQPQH
>TRBV7-2|13
ASSPGTGVVGGYT
>TRBV7-9|12
ASSDSGQGEKLF
>TRBV27|12
ASARVTPADTQY
>TRBV2|17
ASRSRTSGGADTQDTQY
>TRBV6-5|13
ASSLDYTSTDTQY
>TRBV14|11
ASSHTANTEAF
>TRBV7-6|13
ASSLAADRTYEQY
>TRBV6-5|14
ASSYSTRLAGKEQY
>TRBV30|11
AWSRAGGPEQY
>TRBV6-5|13
ASSYQRGPSYEQY
>TRBV4-1|15
ASSQVGRKRGADTQY
>TRBV7-3|14
ASSLTGTSPNNEQF